The subject of this entry is one TCR beta chain. CDR1 and CDR2 from the germline V gene are SNHLY and FYNNEI. This CDR3 is 14 amino acids long. Deletions cut 5 bases from V and 4 bases from J, with 14 bases between. Some clones are missing from TCRdb's copy, which holds only in-frame ones; the method was immunoSEQ multiplex PCR. The sample contains some 110,000 clones, about 88% of which appear only once. These data originate in a study of control samples from healthy donors and cancer patients. The sequence was obtained from a woman in her seventies in good health. The V gene is TRBV2, the J gene TRBJ1-2, with D possibly TRBD1 on 6 matching bases. Sequenced sample: blood. In DNA, the CDR3 is TGTGCCAGCAGTCCGGGACACACATTCTATGGCTACACCTTC. Protein: CASSPGHTFYGYTF. Filled out from reference TRBV2 and TRBJ1-2, the complete variable domain reads EPEVTQTPSHQVTQMGQEVILRCVPISNHLYFYWYRQILGQKVEFLVSFYNNEISEKSEIFDDQFSVERPDGSNFTLKIRSTKLEDSAMYFCASSPGHTFYGYTFGSGTRLTVV.